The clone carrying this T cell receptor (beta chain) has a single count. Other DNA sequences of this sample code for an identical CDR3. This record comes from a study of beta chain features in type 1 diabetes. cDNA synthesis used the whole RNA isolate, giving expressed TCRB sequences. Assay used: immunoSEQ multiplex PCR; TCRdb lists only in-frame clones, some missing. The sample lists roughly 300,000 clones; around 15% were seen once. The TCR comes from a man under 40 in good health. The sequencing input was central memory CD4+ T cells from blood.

The CDR3 sequence: CASSVVGASTDTQYF. CDR3 coding DNA: TGTGCCAGCAGCGTAGTGGGAGCTAGCACAGATACGCAGTATTTT. The chain links TRBV9 to TRBJ2-3, with D maybe TRBD2 (5 bases). V was clipped by 0 bases and J by 0 bases, with 8 bases between them. From germline, CDR1 is SGDLS and CDR2 YYNGEE. The length of the CDR3 is 15 residues.